The sequence of this T cell receptor beta chain was determined in a study of cytomegalovirus exposure and HLA in healthy donors. Germline CDR1 is MRHNA and CDR2 is SNTAGT. The CDR3 runs to 15 residues. The V and J ends lost 2 bases and 7 bases, in that order; junction bases with no gene match: 5. PCR involved 60 Vbeta and 13 Jbeta primers. The assay was immunoSEQ multiplex PCR, and TCRdb's table has in-frame clones only and misses some. The sample has some 150,000 clones; approximately 84% are singletons. The gene calls are TRBV6-4 and TRBJ2-1; 10 bases map to TRBD2. Sequencing was done on a sample of PBMCs. The clonotype was recovered from a woman aged 40-49 years in good health and CMV-seronegative. Here the CDR3 DNA reads TGTGCCAGCAGTGACCGTCTAGCGGGAGCGAATGAGCAGTTCTTC. This translates into CASSDRLAGANEQFF.